What follows describes a single TCR beta chain. Its specificity is not known. The data were taken from a study of long-term antiretroviral therapy in people with HIV. Study-wide findings and caveats: Following ART, diversity rose but still fell short of transplant donor controls.

Looked up from germline, CDR1 is SGHAT and CDR2 is FQNNGV. V trimming: 0 bases; J trimming: 0 bases; junction bases outside the gene matches: 5. The CDR3 runs to 17 residues. They ran version v3.0 of the immunoSEQ assay at survey level. Sequencing was performed with immunoSEQ multiplex PCR; in TCRdb, only in-frame clones are kept and a portion is missing. This table holds approximately 20,000 clones, roughly 89% found once. This receptor was obtained from a man younger than 35 with HIV. The chain couples TRBV11-2 to TRBJ2-7; 10 positions match TRBD2. This specimen consisted of unsorted PBMCs, obtained 2.1 years after starting antiretroviral therapy. The CDR3 region is CASSLELAGLSSYEQYF. The CDR3 nucleotides read TGTGCCAGCAGCTTAGAACTAGCGGGATTAAGCTCCTACGAGCAGTACTTC.